This TCR beta chain was sequenced in a study of OX40 agonist ivuxolimab in advanced cancers. The germline gives CDR1 SEHNR, CDR2 FQNEAQ (reference sequence). J was trimmed by 6 bases and V by 4 bases; bases with no gene match: 6. The length of the CDR3 is 13 residues. Anyone with autoimmune disease history or systemic immunosuppression was excluded. Sequencing used immunoSEQ multiplex PCR; TCRdb keeps in-frame clones, though not all of them. The data hold about 80,000 clones, with roughly 81% observed a single time. The receptor's source is an adult with an advanced solid tumor such as melanoma, head and neck, liver or kidney cancer. The material sequenced was CD4+ or CD8+ T cells sorted from blood, taken in a trial of the OX40 agonist ivuxolimab. The chain couples TRBV7-9 to TRBJ2-7; 7 positions match TRBD2. CDR3 sequence: CASSSQGGREQYF. The CDR3, as DNA: TGTGCCAGCAGCTCCCAGGGAGGGCGCGAGCAGTACTTC.